These 8 T cell receptor beta chains came from one sample sequenced in a study of shared clonotypes between healthy human individuals. Some clones are missing from TCRdb's copy, which holds only in-frame ones; the method was immunoSEQ multiplex PCR. The sample lists some 2.3 million clones; 93% were seen once. The specimen sequenced was naive CD4+ T cells from PBMCs. As for subset: CD45RA+ positively selected. These receptors all come from a man between 18 and 29 years old in good health. Some clones in this sample may be carry-over from other donors' samples.

CDR3 in amino acids: CASSIDFAGDYGYTF. CDR3 DNA: TGTGCCAGTAGTATAGATTTCGCCGGGGACTATGGCTACACCTTC. The chain has TRBV19 and TRBJ1-2; the D is unclear. Trimming removed 0 bases at V and 3 bases at J, with 11 bases between. The CDR3 spans 15 residues. The germline gives CDR1 LNHDA, CDR2 SQIVND (reference sequence). Full variable domain (missing parts from reference TRBV19 and TRBJ1-2): DGGITQSPKYLFRKEGQNVTLSCEQNLNHDAMYWYRQDPGQGLRLIYYSQIVNDFQKGDIAEGYSVSREKKESFPLTVTSAQKNPTAFYLCASSIDFAGDYGYTFGSGTRLTVV.

J is TRBJ2-1 and V is TRBV27; 10 positions match TRBD1. Losses at the gene ends were 7 bases for V and 8 bases for J; bases not matched to a gene: 14. The CDR3 spans 16 residues. CDR1 and CDR2 from the germline V gene are MNHEY and SMNVEV (reference sequence). Here the CDR3 DNA reads TGTGCCAGCAATGGCCCGGGACAGGGGAATTTCTATGAGCAGTTCTTC. It specifies CASNGPGQGNFYEQFF.

The chain is built from TRBV4-2 and TRBJ1-5; TRBD1 matches 10 bases. CDR1 LGHNA and CDR2 YNFKEQ come from the germline V gene. CDR3 size: 16 residues. Trimming at V came to 1 base and at J to 4 bases, leaving 4 bases not matched to a gene. CDR3 coding DNA: TGTGCCAGCAGCCAAGGACAGGGGGCGCCGAATCAGCCCCAGCATTTT. Translated, it gives CASSQGQGAPNQPQHF.

The chain employs TRBV6-5 and TRBJ1-6; D is uncertain. The germline V gene has CDR1 MNHEY and CDR2 SVGAGI. Deletions cut 6 bases from V and 2 bases from J, with 11 bases between. The CDR3 has 15 residues. CDR3 protein: CASSLARTYNSPLHF. The CDR3 coding sequence is TGTGCCAGCAGCTTAGCCCGGACCTATAATTCACCCCTCCACTTT.

In DNA, the CDR3 is TGTGCCAGCAGACCTGACAGCCCCAATCAGCCCCAGCATTTT. It codes for CASRPDSPNQPQHF. The V gene is TRBV2, the J gene TRBJ1-5, with D possibly TRBD1 on 5 matching bases. V gave up 6 bases and J gave up 3 bases, with 12 bases separating them. Germline loops: CDR1 SNHLY, CDR2 FYNNEI. The CDR3 runs 14 residues.

The V gene is TRBV4-1, the J gene TRBJ1-2; 8 bases agree with TRBD1. The CDR3 runs to 16 residues. Germline CDR1 MGHRA, CDR2 YSYEKL. The V gene end was trimmed by 1 base and the J gene end by 4 bases; junction bases not matched to a gene: 8. In DNA form, the CDR3 reads TGCGCCAGCAGCCAAGGTGGACAGGGATTAGGCTATGGCTACACCTTC. This codes for CASSQGGQGLGYGYTF.

This rearrangement joins TRBV5-1 to TRBJ2-5; 8 bases are a match to TRBD2. The V and J ends lost 4 bases and 1 base, in that order; junction bases with no gene match: 6. This CDR3 contains 15 residues. Per germline, CDR1 SGHRS and CDR2 YFSETQ. As DNA, the CDR3 is TGCGCCAGCAGCCCCCCAGCGGGAGCCCAAGAGACCCAGTACTTC. Protein sequence: CASSPPAGAQETQYF.

The chain uses TRBV28 and TRBJ1-2; 7 bases fit TRBD1. The germline CDR1 and CDR2 sequences are MDHEN and SYDVKM. The CDR3 totals 13 residues. V lost 9 bases to trimming and J lost 4 bases; unmatched junction nucleotides: 8. CDR3 sequence (DNA): TGTGCCAGTACAGGGGCGCTCCGCTATGGCTACACCTTC. It encodes CASTGALRYGYTF.